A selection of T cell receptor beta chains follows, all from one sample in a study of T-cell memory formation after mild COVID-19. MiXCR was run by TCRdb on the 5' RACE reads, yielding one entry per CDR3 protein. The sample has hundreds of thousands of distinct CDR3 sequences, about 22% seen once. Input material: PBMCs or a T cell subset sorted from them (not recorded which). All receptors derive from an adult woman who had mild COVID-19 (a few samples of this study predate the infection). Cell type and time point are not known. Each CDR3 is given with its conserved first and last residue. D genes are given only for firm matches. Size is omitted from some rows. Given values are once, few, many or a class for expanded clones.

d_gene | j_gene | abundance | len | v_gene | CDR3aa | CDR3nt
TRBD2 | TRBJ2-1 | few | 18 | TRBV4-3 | CASSQDTSGSSPYNEQFF | TGCGCCAGCAGCCAAGATACTAGCGGGAGTTCCCCCTACAATGAGCAGTTCTTC
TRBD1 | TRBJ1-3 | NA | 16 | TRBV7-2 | CASSLPGQGAGNTIYF | TGTGCCAGCAGCTTACCGGGACAGGGGGCTGGAAACACCATATATTTT
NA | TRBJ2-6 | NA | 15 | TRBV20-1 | CSARNLGTGANVLTF | TGCAGTGCTAGAAACTTAGGGACCGGGGCCAACGTCCTGACTTTC
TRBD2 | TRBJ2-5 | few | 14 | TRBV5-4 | CASSLDGRSETQYF | TGTGCCAGCAGCTTAGACGGGAGGTCGGAGACCCAGTACTTC
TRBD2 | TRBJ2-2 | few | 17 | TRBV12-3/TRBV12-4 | CASSLGLAGGRSGELFF | TGTGCCAGCAGTTTAGGCCTAGCGGGGGGCAGGAGTGGGGAGCTGTTTTTT
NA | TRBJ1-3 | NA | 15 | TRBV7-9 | CASSLVQGGGNTIYF | TGTGCCAGCAGCTTAGTTCAGGGAGGTGGAAACACCATATATTTT
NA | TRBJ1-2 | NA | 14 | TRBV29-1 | CSVEEAGISYGYTF | TGCAGCGTTGAAGAGGCTGGAATCAGCTATGGCTACACCTTC
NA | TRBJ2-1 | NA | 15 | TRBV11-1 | CASSPTSTSYNEQFF | TGTGCCAGCAGCCCAACAAGTACCTCCTACAATGAGCAGTTCTTC
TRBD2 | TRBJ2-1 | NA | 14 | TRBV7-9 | CASSLPGLWNEQFF | TGTGCCAGCAGCCTCCCGGGACTATGGAATGAGCAGTTCTTC
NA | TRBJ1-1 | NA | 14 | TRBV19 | CASSIIGSNTEAFF | TGTGCCAGTAGTATAATAGGGTCGAACACTGAAGCTTTCTTT
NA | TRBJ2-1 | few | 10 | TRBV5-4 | CASGWNEQFF | TGTGCCAGCGGGTGGAATGAGCAGTTCTTC
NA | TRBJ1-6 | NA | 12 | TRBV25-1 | CASSEGNSPLHF | TGTGCCAGCAGTGAGGGAAATTCACCCCTCCACTTT
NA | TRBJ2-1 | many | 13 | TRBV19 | CASSIAAGGEQFF | TGTGCCAGTAGTATAGCGGCAGGAGGTGAGCAGTTCTTC
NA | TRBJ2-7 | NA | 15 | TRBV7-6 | CASSYNQGTRYEQYF | TGTGCCAGCAGTTACAATCAGGGTACTCGGTACGAGCAGTACTTC
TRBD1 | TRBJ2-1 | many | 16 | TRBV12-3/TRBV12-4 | CASSLRLGQDYNEQFF | TGTGCCAGCAGTTTACGGCTGGGACAGGACTACAATGAGCAGTTCTTC
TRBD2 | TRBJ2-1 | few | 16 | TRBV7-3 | CASSQSPSGWYNEQFF | TGTGCCAGCAGCCAATCCCCTAGCGGGTGGTACAATGAGCAGTTCTTC
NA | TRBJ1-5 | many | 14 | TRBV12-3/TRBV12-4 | CASRSGTDNQPQHF | TGTGCCAGCAGATCCGGGACGGATAATCAGCCCCAGCATTTT
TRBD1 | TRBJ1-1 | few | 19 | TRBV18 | CASSQPGQGIGGSNTEAFF | TGTGCCAGCTCACAACCGGGACAGGGTATCGGTGGGTCGAACACTGAAGCTTTCTTT
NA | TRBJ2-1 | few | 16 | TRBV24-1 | CATSDEGLAGLDEQFF | TGTGCCACCAGTGATGAGGGGCTAGCAGGCCTGGATGAGCAGTTCTTC
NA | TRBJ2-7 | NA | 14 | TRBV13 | CASSLGWGEYEQYF | TGTGCCAGCAGCTTAGGCTGGGGAGAGTACGAGCAGTACTTC
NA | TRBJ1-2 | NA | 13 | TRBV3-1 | CASSQRTDYGYTF | TGTGCCAGCAGCCAAAGGACAGACTATGGCTACACCTTC
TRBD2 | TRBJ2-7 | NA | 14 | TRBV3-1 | CASSQGREGNEQYF | TGTGCCAGCAGCCAAGGACGGGAGGGGAACGAGCAGTACTTC
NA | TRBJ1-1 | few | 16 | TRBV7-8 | CASSLAEGRVGTEAFF | TGTGCCAGCAGCTTAGCCGAGGGGAGGGTGGGCACTGAAGCTTTCTTT
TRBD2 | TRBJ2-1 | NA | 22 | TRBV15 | CATSRDLYASGRAQGLYNEQFF | TGTGCCACCAGCAGAGATCTTTATGCTAGCGGGAGGGCTCAGGGGCTTTACAATGAGCAGTTCTTC
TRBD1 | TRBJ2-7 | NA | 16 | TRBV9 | CASSVAPQGAINEQYF | TGTGCCAGCAGCGTAGCCCCACAGGGGGCTATAAACGAGCAGTACTTC
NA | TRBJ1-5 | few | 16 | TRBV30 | CAWSVGDRLSNQPQHF | TGTGCCTGGAGTGTGGGAGACAGGCTCAGCAATCAGCCCCAGCATTTT
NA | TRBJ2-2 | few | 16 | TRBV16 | CASSQSLAEITGELFF | TGTGCCAGCAGCCAATCGTTAGCGGAGATAACCGGGGAGCTGTTTTTT
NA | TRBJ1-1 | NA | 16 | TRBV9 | CASSPDPRGSDTEAFF | TGTGCCAGCAGCCCCGACCCGCGGGGATCGGACACTGAAGCTTTCTTT
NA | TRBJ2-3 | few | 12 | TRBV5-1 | CASSLGWDTQYF | TGCGCCAGCAGCTTGGGATGGGATACGCAGTATTTT
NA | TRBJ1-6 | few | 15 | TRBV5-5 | CASSLAGGTGSPLHF | TGTGCCAGCAGCTTGGCCGGGGGAACAGGGTCACCCCTCCACTTT
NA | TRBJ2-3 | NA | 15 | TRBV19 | CASSVLAPSTDTQYF | TGTGCCAGTAGTGTACTAGCCCCTAGCACAGATACGCAGTATTTT
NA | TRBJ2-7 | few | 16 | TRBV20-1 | CSPHSLHRETAYEQYF | TGCAGTCCCCATTCTCTCCACAGGGAAACCGCCTACGAGCAGTACTTC
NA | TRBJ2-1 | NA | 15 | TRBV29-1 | CSVESAEGRGYEQFF | TGCAGCGTTGAATCGGCGGAGGGGAGAGGCTATGAGCAGTTCTTC
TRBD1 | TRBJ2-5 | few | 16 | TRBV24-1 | CATSDYTGTGSETQYF | TGTGCCACCAGTGATTACACCGGGACAGGGTCAGAGACCCAGTACTTC
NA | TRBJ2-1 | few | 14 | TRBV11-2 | CASSSTTVYNEQFF | TGTGCCAGCAGCTCAACGACAGTCTACAATGAGCAGTTCTTC
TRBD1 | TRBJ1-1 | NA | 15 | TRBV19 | CASRSDRGPNTEAFF | TGTGCCAGTAGGAGTGACAGGGGGCCGAACACTGAAGCTTTCTTT
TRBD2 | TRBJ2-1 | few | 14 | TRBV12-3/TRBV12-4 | CASRYAGVYNEQFF | TGTGCCAGCAGGTATGCGGGAGTCTACAATGAGCAGTTCTTC
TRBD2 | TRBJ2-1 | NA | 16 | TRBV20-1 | CSASTAATSGYNEQFF | TGCAGTGCCAGCACGGCGGCCACTAGCGGCTACAATGAGCAGTTCTTC
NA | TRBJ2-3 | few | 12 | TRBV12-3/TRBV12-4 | CASRSAADTQYF | TGTGCCAGCAGATCCGCGGCAGATACGCAGTATTTT
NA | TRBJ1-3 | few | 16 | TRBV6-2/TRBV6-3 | CASSYREPGLGNTIYF | TGTGCCAGCAGTTACCGGGAGCCCGGCCTCGGAAACACCATATATTTT
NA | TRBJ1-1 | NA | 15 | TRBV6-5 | CASSYEHTTNTEAFF | TGTGCCAGCAGTTACGAACATACGACGAACACTGAAGCTTTCTTT
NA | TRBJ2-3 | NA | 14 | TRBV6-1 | CASSEVGRRDTQYF | TGTGCCAGCAGTGAAGTCGGCAGGAGAGATACGCAGTATTTT
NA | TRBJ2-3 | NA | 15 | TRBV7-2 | CASSPGGTVRHTQYF | TGTGCCAGCAGCCCCGGCGGGACGGTCCGCCATACGCAGTATTTT
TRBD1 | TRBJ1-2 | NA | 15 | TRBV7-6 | CASSLASGGGYGYTF | TGTGCCAGCAGCTTAGCTTCAGGGGGCGGCTATGGCTACACCTTC
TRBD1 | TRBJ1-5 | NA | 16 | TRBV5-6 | CASSARGQGGGQPQHF | TGTGCCAGCAGCGCCCGGGGACAGGGGGGAGGCCAGCCCCAGCATTTT
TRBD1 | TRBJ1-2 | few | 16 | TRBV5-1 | CASSPGTGGLDYGYTF | TGCGCCAGCAGCCCCGGGACAGGGGGACTGGACTATGGCTACACCTTC
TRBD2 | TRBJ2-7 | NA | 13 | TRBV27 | CATRLAGSYEQYF | TGTGCCACCCGACTAGCGGGTTCCTACGAGCAGTACTTC
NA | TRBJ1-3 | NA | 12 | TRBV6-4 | CASSHGGNTIYF | TGTGCCAGCAGTCACGGCGGAAACACCATATATTTT
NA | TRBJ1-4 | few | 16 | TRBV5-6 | CASSWEQGATNEKLFF | TGTGCCAGCAGCTGGGAACAGGGTGCAACTAATGAAAAACTGTTTTTT